The 6 T cell receptor beta chains given below trace back to one sample, sequenced in a study of blood T cell repertoires in COVID-19. TCRdb keeps only in-frame clones here, not all; method: immunoSEQ multiplex PCR. This sample yields about 29,000 clones, of which roughly nine tenths are seen a single time; roughly 24% belongs to the top ten. Sequencing input: peripheral blood. All receptors come from a human donor with active COVID-19. The donor label of this sample is uncertain.

The table lists this clone with a count of one. The genes are TRBV11-2 and TRBJ2-2, with D perhaps matching TRBD1 (5 bases). Trimming cost V 5 bases and J 7 bases, with 8 bases left between them. CDR3 length equals 12 residues. Germline CDR1 is SGHAT and CDR2 is FQNNGV. Here the CDR3 reads CASSPQDGELFF. DNA for the CDR3: TGTGCCAGCAGCCCACAGGACGGGGAGCTGTTTTTT.

This rearrangement joins TRBV5-1 to TRBJ2-1, with 9 bases lining up with TRBD1. J was trimmed by 8 bases and V by 7 bases; bases with no gene match: 13. The germline gives CDR1 SGHRS, CDR2 YFSETQ. The CDR3 sequence is 15 residues long. The CDR3 reads CASGHRDREADEQFF. CDR3 sequence (DNA): TGCGCCAGCGGACACCGGGACAGGGAGGCCGATGAGCAGTTCTTC.

This chain uses TRBV5-1 with TRBJ2-5; maybe TRBD1 (6 bases). Germline loops: CDR1 SGHRS, CDR2 YFSETQ. The CDR3 loop spans 14 amino acids. V was shortened by 2 bases and J by 2 bases, with 10 bases between the two germline ends. The DNA for the CDR3 is TGCGCCAGCAGCTTCGGCAGGGGTCAAGAGACCCAGTACTTC. Translation: CASSFGRGQETQYF.

This clone was found once. The gene calls are TRBV28 and TRBJ1-2; 7 bases are a match to TRBD1. V trimming: 6 bases; J trimming: 3 bases; junction bases outside the gene matches: 7. The CDR3 length is 14 residues. CDR1 and CDR2 (germline): MDHEN, SYDVKM. The CDR3 region has the DNA TGTGCCAGCAGCAAAGGGGGCGCGGACTATGGCTACACCTTC. Its translation: CASSKGGADYGYTF.

The chain links TRBV5-1 to TRBJ1-1; TRBD1 aligns across 11 bases. The length of the CDR3 is 15 residues. The ends lost 0 bases at V and 3 bases at J; junction bases unmatched: 1. Germline values: CDR1 SGHRS, CDR2 YFSETQ. As DNA, the CDR3 is TGCGCCAGCAGCTTGGTGGGACAGGGGGACACTGAAGCTTTCTTT. The encoded protein is CASSLVGQGDTEAFF.

This chain joins TRBV19 and TRBJ1-4, with unresolved D. The CDR3 runs 13 residues. The germline CDR1 and CDR2 sequences are LNHDA and SQIVND (reference sequence). Trimming cost V 5 bases and J 3 bases, with 7 bases left between them. The CDR3 reads CASSLNPNEKLFF. The CDR3 bases are TGTGCCAGTAGTCTAAATCCTAATGAAAAACTGTTTTTT.